Following are 19 T cell receptor beta chains from one sample sequenced in a study of T cell repertoires in cytomegalovirus infection. TCRdb re-derived calls from the reads in MiXCR, one entry per CDR3 protein. Of approximately 910,000 distinct CDR3 sequences in the sample, around 32% were seen once. Their specific antigens are unknown. Sequenced here: cultured CD8+ T cells from PBMCs, sampled from culture after CMV antigen stimulation. The receptors originated from a human donor in good health (CMV status not recorded). Some clones in this sample may be carry-over from other donors' samples.

The rearrangement joins TRBV10-2 to TRBJ2-1; D remains ambiguous. Germline values: CDR1 WSHSY, CDR2 SAAADI. The CDR3 runs to 13 residues. V was shortened by 0 bases and J by 6 bases, with 6 bases between the two germline ends. CDR3 amino acids: CASSESISNEQFF. Written as DNA, the CDR3 is TGCGCCAGCAGTGAGTCGATTAGCAATGAGCAGTTCTTC.

This clonotype has only a few counts. V usage is TRBV27 and J usage is TRBJ1-2, with D tentatively TRBD1 (5 bases). The CDR3 totals 15 residues. CDR1 is MNHEY and CDR2 is SMNVEV in the germline V gene (reference sequence). Trimming took 3 bases from V and 1 from J, leaving 12 bases between them. CDR3 region: CASSLWGGDNYGYTF. The CDR3 nucleotides are TGTGCCAGCAGTTTGTGGGGCGGTGATAACTATGGCTACACCTTC.

This clonotype appeared a few times. The chain recombines TRBV7-9 with TRBJ1-4, with D unclear. The CDR3 is 14 amino acids. CDR1 SEHNR and CDR2 FQNEAQ come from the germline V gene (reference sequence). Trimming pared 5 bases from V and 8 bases from J, leaving 15 bases between. As DNA, the CDR3 is TGTGCCAGCAGCACCTACACCGAGGGAGAAAAACTGTTTTTT. Amino acids: CASSTYTEGEKLFF.

This clonotype came up a few times. This rearrangement joins TRBV19 to TRBJ2-2; 8 bases line up with TRBD1. Unmatched junction bases numbered 8, after V lost 5 bases and J lost 6 bases. Germline CDR1 reads LNHDA; CDR2 reads SQIVND (reference sequence). The CDR3 sequence is 15 residues long. The CDR3 DNA follows: TGTGCCAGTAGTCCCAGGGGGGACAGGTCCGGGGAGCTGTTTTTT. This encodes CASSPRGDRSGELFF.

This chain links TRBV7-9 with TRBJ2-3; a weak D match, TRBD2 (5 bases). Germline V gene sequence: CDR1 SEHNR, CDR2 FQNEAQ (reference sequence). The V end was cut by 5 bases, the J end by 0 bases, with 15 bases between. The CDR3 extends over 16 amino acids. CDR3 sequence: CASSPRGQSSTDTQYF. CDR3 nucleotide sequence: TGTGCCAGCAGCCCGAGAGGGCAGTCTAGCACAGATACGCAGTATTTT.

This clonotype was counted only a few times. The chain uses TRBV12-3 or TRBV12-4 and TRBJ1-1; a possible D gene is TRBD1 (5 bases). The length of the CDR3 is 13 residues. V gave up 7 bases and J gave up 10 bases, with 19 bases separating them. The CDR3 nucleotides are TGTGCCAGCACAGGGAGCGGGAATAAAGGAGCTTTCTTT. It yields the protein CASTGSGNKGAFF.

This rearrangement joins TRBV9 to TRBJ2-3, with TRBD2 matching over 14 bases. The CDR3 has 20 residues. Per the germline V gene, CDR1 is SGDLS and CDR2 is YYNGEE. With 1 base clipped from V and 0 bases from J, the junction kept 10 bases outside the gene matches. CDR3 region: CASSVNPLTSGGDSTDTQYF. In DNA, the CDR3 is TGTGCCAGCAGCGTAAATCCCCTGACTAGCGGGGGGGATAGCACAGATACGCAGTATTTT. Looking up the rest from reference TRBV9 and TRBJ2-3 gives the full variable domain: DSGVTQTPKHLITATGQRVTLRCSPRSGDLSVYWYQQSLDQGLQFLIQYYNGEERAKGNILERFSAQQFPDLHSELNLSSLELGDSALYFCASSVNPLTSGGDSTDTQYFGPGTRLTVL.

This clonotype has at least ten counts. The chain carries TRBV7-9 and TRBJ1-6; a weak D match, TRBD1 (5 bases). The ends were cut back, 1 base at V and 5 bases at J, with 6 bases in the middle. CDR3 size: 14 residues. Germline V gene sequence: CDR1 SEHNR, CDR2 FQNEAQ (reference sequence). CDR3 DNA sequence: TGTGCCAGCAGCTTAGGGGGGGATAATTCACCCCTCCACTTT. As protein: CASSLGGDNSPLHF.

This clonotype was picked up a small number of times. This chain links TRBV4-3 with TRBJ1-6; D remains unclear. Germline V gives CDR1 LGHNA, CDR2 YSLEER. CDR3 size: 14 residues. The V end lost 0 bases, the J end lost 8 bases, and 8 bases lay between the germline ends. The CDR3 DNA reads as TGCGCCAGCAGCCAAGATTTACGGGATTCACCCCTCCACTTT. This gives the protein CASSQDLRDSPLHF.

J is TRBJ2-1 and V is TRBV7-8; TRBD1 matches 7 bases. This CDR3 has 16 amino acids. Germline V CDR1 and CDR2: SGHVS, FQNEAQ. Unmatched junction bases numbered 9, after V lost 1 base and J lost 6 bases. As DNA, the CDR3 is TGTGCCAGCAGCTTAGTTCGAAGGGGGCGTCGCAATGAGCAGTTCTTC. This encodes CASSLVRRGRRNEQFF.

The chain uses TRBV7-8 and TRBJ2-2; tentatively, D is TRBD1 (6 bases). Germline V gives CDR1 SGHVS, CDR2 FQNEAQ. Trimming removed 1 base from V and 3 bases from J, with 18 bases in between. The CDR3 is made up of 18 amino acids. The CDR3 here is CASSLGRTGPRDTGELFF. The CDR3 DNA reads as TGTGCCAGCAGCTTAGGCCGTACAGGGCCCCGGGACACCGGGGAGCTGTTTTTT.

Concerning this clonotype: Relative to the germline gene, one junction end is altered; a read error may explain this. The V and J genes are TRBV5-4 and TRBJ2-7; 7 nucleotides match TRBD2. Germline CDR1 and CDR2: SGHNT and YYREEE (reference sequence). The CDR3 totals 14 residues. This CDR3 is CASSFASGSHEQYF. Written as DNA, the CDR3 is TGTGCCAGCAGCTTTGCTAGCGGCTCCCACGAGCAGTACTTC.

This clonotype showed up just a few times. V gene TRBV25-1 combines with J gene TRBJ1-1; TRBD1 matches at 7 bases. CDR1 and CDR2 (germline): MGHDK, SYGVNS. The CDR3 is 15 amino acids. V shed 1 base and J 7 bases; nucleotides not matched to a gene: 9. The CDR3 DNA sequence: TGTGCCAGCAGTGAATTAAGTAAGGGGGCGGTTGAAGCTTTCTTT. This sequence encodes CASSELSKGAVEAFF.

This clonotype was found a few times. The V and J genes are TRBV5-1 and TRBJ2-7; no firm D call. Germline values: CDR1 SGHRS, CDR2 YFSETQ. The CDR3 totals 16 residues. Between the trimmed V and J ends, which lost 1 base and 0 bases, there was a span of 14 bases. CDR3 coding DNA: TGCGCCAGCAGCTTGCCCATAAATTCCGTCTCCTACGAGCAGTACTTC. Residues: CASSLPINSVSYEQYF.

The CDR3 sequence is CASQMDTTYEQYF. Written as DNA, the CDR3 is TGTGCTAGTCAGATGGACACTACCTACGAGCAGTACTTC. The J gene is TRBJ2-7, the V gene TRBV12-5, with D perhaps TRBD1 (5 bases). Deletions cut 8 bases from V and 2 bases from J, with 13 bases between. The CDR3 contains 13 residues. Germline lookup yields CDR1 LGHNT and CDR2 FRNRAP. Supplemented by reference TRBV12-5 and TRBJ2-7, the full variable domain reads DARVTQTPRHKVTEMGQEVTMRCQPILGHNTVFWYRQTMMQGLELLAYFRNRAPLDDSGMPKDRFSAEMPDATLATLKIQPSEPRDSAVYFCASQMDTTYEQYFGPGTRLTVT.

The table lists this clonotype with a few counts. This sequence joins TRBV4-2 and TRBJ1-2; 8 nucleotides align to TRBD1. With V trimmed by 2 bases and J by 4 bases, 6 bases remained unmatched. The CDR3 sequence is 15 residues long. The germline V gene has CDR1 LGHNA and CDR2 YNFKEQ. The CDR3 spells CASSQIEQGGYGYTF. The CDR3 DNA reads as TGTGCCAGCAGCCAAATTGAACAGGGGGGCTATGGCTACACCTTC.

Ten or more counts support this clonotype. The J gene is TRBJ2-1, the V gene TRBV7-9; 9 nucleotides agree with TRBD1. This CDR3 comprises 16 residues. CDR1 and CDR2 from the germline V gene are SEHNR and FQNEAQ (reference sequence). V lost 5 bases to trimming and J lost 3 bases; unmatched junction nucleotides: 8. The CDR3 sequence: CASSPRTGAFYNEQFF. The DNA for the CDR3 is TGTGCCAGCAGCCCTCGGACAGGGGCCTTCTACAATGAGCAGTTCTTC.

In its sample, this clonotype ranks as large. The chain combines TRBV7-2 with TRBJ1-2, with 7 bases fitting TRBD1. The V segment lost 1 base and the J segment 6 bases; nucleotides outside the gene matches: 5. The V gene's germline CDR1 is SGHTA and CDR2 FQGNSA. This CDR3 is built from 14 residues. The CDR3 coding sequence is TGTGCCAGCAGCTTAGGCAGGGGGGAGAATGGCTACACCTTC. Protein sequence: CASSLGRGENGYTF. Full variable domain (missing parts from reference TRBV7-2 and TRBJ1-2): GAGVSQSPSNKVTEKGKDVELRCDPISGHTALYWYRQSLGQGLEFLIYFQGNSAPDKSGLPSDRFSAERTGGSVSTLTIQRTQQEDSAVYLCASSLGRGENGYTFGSGTRLTVV.

The sample holds many counts of this clonotype. The rearrangement links TRBV11-2 to TRBJ2-7, with a weak D call TRBD1 (6 bases). V was shortened by 4 bases and J by 5 bases, with 12 bases between the two germline ends. Germline V lookup: CDR1 SGHAT, CDR2 FQNNGV. The CDR3 runs to 13 residues. CDR3 in amino acids: CASSSWTDDEQYV. The CDR3 region has the DNA TGTGCCAGCAGCTCATGGACAGACGACGAGCAGTACGTC.